This TCR beta chain was identified during a study of shared clonotypes between healthy human individuals. Overall study context: Every donor yielded three CD4 naive, three CD4 memory, two CD8 naive and one CD8 memory plate.

The V gene end was trimmed by 6 bases and the J gene end by 2 bases; junction bases not matched to a gene: 6. This CDR3 contains 15 residues. The germline V gene has CDR1 MDHEN and CDR2 SYDVKM. Repertoires were generated with immunoSEQ multiplex PCR, while TCRdb's copy carries only in-frame clones and drops some. The sample has about 92,000 clones; almost 70% are singletons. The chain has TRBV28 and TRBJ2-3, with 9 nucleotides matching TRBD2. Sequenced sample: memory CD8+ T cells sorted from blood. Subset denoted: CD45RO+ cells pooled with CCR7-negative TemRA cells. This TCR came from a man aged 25 to 40 in good health. CDR3 in amino acids: CASSLAGLATDTQYF. The CDR3, as DNA: TGTGCCAGCAGCCTAGCGGGATTAGCCACAGATACGCAGTATTTT.